The 20 T cell receptor beta chains below were found in one sample sequenced in a study of blood T cells in healthy people across ages. The use of a sample-barcoded 5' primer and a J-beta primer mix characterized a second PCR of about 7 to 12 cycles. Via MiXCR, TCRdb re-called the 5' RACE reads, giving one row per CDR3 protein. The sample lists about 1.8 million distinct CDR3 sequences, around half occurring once. Material: blood. The receptors originated from a middle-aged woman in good health.

The J gene is TRBJ2-7, the V gene TRBV20-1; 7 nucleotides agree with TRBD1. V lost 3 bases to trimming and J lost 3 bases; unmatched junction nucleotides: 5. The CDR3 is 13 amino acids. CDR1 and CDR2 (germline): DFQATT, SNEGSKA (reference sequence). CDR3: CSARRGTVYEQYF. CDR3 nucleotides: TGCAGTGCTAGGCGAGGGACAGTCTACGAGCAGTACTTC.

This clonotype was picked up a small number of times. V is TRBV6-1 and J is TRBJ2-5, with D perhaps TRBD1 or TRBD2 (5 bases each). The CDR3 runs 15 residues. Germline CDR1 reads MNHNS; CDR2 reads SASEGT. V was cut by 0 bases and J by 3 bases, with 11 bases left in between. CDR3 coding DNA: TGTGCCAGCAGTGAAGCCGGGAACAGGAAAGAGACCCAGTACTTC. As protein: CASSEAGNRKETQYF.

There are a few counts of this clonotype. The chain employs TRBV20-1 and TRBJ1-2, with 7 bases matching TRBD1. This CDR3 comprises 14 residues. Trimming at V came to 0 bases and at J to 4 bases, leaving 5 bases not matched to a gene. The germline gives CDR1 DFQATT, CDR2 SNEGSKA (reference sequence). This chain's CDR3 is CSARDGGGGYGYTF. Written as DNA, the CDR3 is TGCAGTGCTAGAGATGGAGGGGGCGGCTATGGCTACACCTTC.

This clonotype turned up a few times. J is TRBJ2-3 and V is TRBV7-9; 8 nucleotides align to TRBD1. The CDR3 is 15 amino acids. With 6 bases clipped from V and 2 bases from J, the junction kept 7 bases outside the gene matches. The V gene's germline CDR1 is SEHNR and CDR2 FQNEAQ (reference sequence). The CDR3 here is CASRRQGSDTDTQYF. For the CDR3, the DNA is TGTGCCAGCAGACGACAGGGGTCGGACACAGATACGCAGTATTTT.

This clonotype has only a few counts. This chain links TRBV6-2 or TRBV6-3 with TRBJ2-7, with 8 nucleotides matching TRBD1. The CDR3 is 14 amino acids. The V segment lost 4 bases and the J segment 4 bases; nucleotides outside the gene matches: 6. CDR1 is MNHEY and CDR2 is SVGEGT in the germline V gene. The CDR3 protein is CASSFAGGRYEQYF. The CDR3 DNA sequence: TGTGCCAGCAGTTTCGCAGGGGGCCGGTACGAGCAGTACTTC.

The genes are TRBV6-5 and TRBJ1-2, with TRBD1 identical over 8 bases. Germline V gives CDR1 MNHEY, CDR2 SVGAGI. This CDR3 has 15 residues. Trimming cost V 6 bases and J 6 bases; bases outside gene matches: 12. The CDR3 DNA reads TGTGCCAGCAGACGGATCGAGCAGGGGGCCGATGGCTACACCTTC. Amino acid sequence: CASRRIEQGADGYTF.

The rearrangement links TRBV3-1 to TRBJ2-1; the match to TRBD1 covers 7 bases. Germline-derived CDR1 and CDR2 are LGHDT and YNNKEL (reference sequence). The CDR3 is 16 amino acids. After removal of 0 bases from V and 4 bases from J, the junction contained 6 bases not matched to a gene. This CDR3 is CASSQDNRGLYNEQFF. The CDR3 DNA follows: TGTGCCAGCAGCCAAGATAACAGGGGTCTTTACAATGAGCAGTTCTTC.

This chain connects TRBV3-1 to TRBJ2-5; 7 nucleotides align to TRBD2. The CDR3 length is 17 residues. The V segment lost 4 bases and the J segment 5 bases; nucleotides outside the gene matches: 16. In germline, CDR1 is LGHDT, CDR2 YNNKEL (reference sequence). CDR3 sequence: CASSPVPGGHPGETQYF. The CDR3 bases are TGTGCCAGCAGCCCCGTCCCGGGAGGCCATCCGGGGGAGACCCAGTACTTC.

In its sample, this clonotype was seen a few times. The CDR3 region is CAISRDSTYNEQFF. Written as DNA, the CDR3 is TGTGCCATCAGTCGGGACAGCACCTACAATGAGCAGTTCTTC. V and J are TRBV10-3 and TRBJ2-1; 7 bases agree with TRBD1. The germline CDR1 and CDR2 sequences are ENHRY and SYGVKD. V shed 5 bases and J 2 bases; nucleotides not matched to a gene: 3. The CDR3 totals 14 residues.

The chain carries TRBV7-2 and TRBJ1-1, with 7 bases lining up with TRBD1. Germline V lookup: CDR1 SGHTA, CDR2 FQGNSA. The CDR3 contains 15 residues. V trimming: 3 bases; J trimming: 4 bases; junction bases outside the gene matches: 8. The CDR3 sequence: CASSFITGEGTEAFF. The CDR3 nucleotides read TGTGCCAGCAGCTTTATAACAGGGGAAGGCACTGAAGCTTTCTTT.

This clonotype appeared once. The chain joins TRBV3-1 to TRBJ1-6, with unresolved D. Germline assignment: CDR1 LGHDT and CDR2 YNNKEL (reference sequence). V was pared by 0 bases and J by 11 bases, with 14 bases between. This CDR3 spans 15 amino acids. The CDR3 reads CASSQDLEGSAPLHF. DNA of the CDR3: TGTGCCAGCAGCCAAGATTTGGAAGGGAGTGCACCCCTCCACTTT.

The chain recombines TRBV29-1 with TRBJ2-3, with D perhaps matching TRBD2 (5 bases). The V end was cut by 5 bases, the J end by 6 bases, with 21 bases between. The CDR3 runs to 15 residues. In germline, CDR1 is SQVTM, CDR2 ANQGSEA. The CDR3 bases are TGCAGCGTTTACCCCCAGGACTCCAACTGGGATACGCAGTATTTT. It specifies CSVYPQDSNWDTQYF.

This clonotype was seen once. The chain links TRBV20-1 to TRBJ2-1; 14 bases are shared with TRBD2. V gave up 2 bases and J gave up 12 bases; unmatched junction bases: 12. CDR1 is DFQATT and CDR2 is SNEGSKA in the germline V gene (reference sequence). The CDR3 extends over 16 amino acids. The CDR3 sequence: CSARRGLAGVTDTQFF. The DNA for the CDR3 is TGCAGTGCTAGAAGGGGACTAGCGGGGGTCACAGATACGCAGTTCTTC.

The J gene is TRBJ2-7, the V gene TRBV27, with D possibly being TRBD2 (6 bases). Looked up from germline, CDR1 is MNHEY and CDR2 is SMNVEV (reference sequence). This CDR3 has 15 residues. The V and J ends lost 3 bases and 0 bases respectively, with 12 bases between them. CDR3 coding DNA: TGTGCCAGCAGTTTGTCTCGGGGGTCCTCCTACGAGCAGTACTTC. This codes for CASSLSRGSSYEQYF.

The chain links TRBV7-2 to TRBJ2-5; weak D call: TRBD2 (5 bases). Germline V gene lookup returns CDR1 SGHTA and CDR2 FQGNSA. The CDR3 contains 14 residues. The V end lost 2 bases, the J end lost 7 bases, and 14 bases lay between the germline ends. The CDR3 DNA is TGTGCCAGCAGCTTAAGCGGCAGTGACGGGACCCAGTACTTC. Translating it yields CASSLSGSDGTQYF.

V usage is TRBV27 and J usage is TRBJ2-5, with a tentative D call TRBD2 (6 bases). CDR1 and CDR2 (germline): MNHEY, SMNVEV (reference sequence). The V and J ends lost 3 bases and 2 bases respectively, with 22 bases between them. The CDR3 is 18 residues long. The CDR3 coding sequence is TGTGCCAGCAGTTTTAGAGGCCGGGTAGCGGAGTCTCAAGAGACCCAGTACTTC. Its protein is CASSFRGRVAESQETQYF.

This clonotype was observed a few times. The chain uses TRBV7-2 and TRBJ2-5, with no clear D. Germline V gene data show CDR1 as SGHTA and CDR2 as FQGNSA. This CDR3 has 12 residues. V lost 2 bases and J lost 5, with 6 bases in between. The CDR3 region is CASSLQAETQYF. The CDR3 bases are TGTGCCAGCAGCTTACAGGCGGAGACCCAGTACTTC.

This clonotype was found once. The rearrangement joins TRBV28 to TRBJ2-5; 7 bases map to TRBD1. Germline CDR1 is MDHEN and CDR2 is SYDVKM. The CDR3 runs 16 residues. J lost 5 bases, V lost 6 bases, and 15 bases had no gene match. The CDR3 nucleotides read TGTGCCAGCAGCCAAACGATTGGGCAGGGGGACGAGACCCAGTACTTC. Residues: CASSQTIGQGDETQYF. Supplemented by reference TRBV28 and TRBJ2-5, the full variable domain reads DVKVTQSSRYLVKRTGEKVFLECVQDMDHENMFWYRQDPGLGLRLIYFSYDVKMKEKGDIPEGYSVSREKKERFSLILESASTNQTSMYLCASSQTIGQGDETQYFGPGTRLLVL.

This clonotype has only a few counts. The J gene is TRBJ1-2, the V gene TRBV24-1; possible D gene TRBD1, 5 bases. The V gene's germline CDR1 is KGHDR and CDR2 SFDVKD. V was pared by 5 bases and J by 4 bases, with 10 bases between. The CDR3 totals 13 residues. The CDR3 coding sequence is TGTGCCACCAGTGCAGGGTTTACCTATGGCTACACCTTC. Protein: CATSAGFTYGYTF.

This clonotype has just a few counts. One end of the junction does not line up with germline, which may come from a read error. This rearrangement joins TRBV5-1 to TRBJ2-5; the match to TRBD2 covers 8 bases. The CDR3 extends over 15 amino acids. Per the germline V gene, CDR1 is SGHRS and CDR2 is YFSETQ. CDR3 sequence reads: CASSLTGGPQETQYF. DNA for the CDR3: TGTGCCAGCAGTTTGACGGGGGGGCCCCAAGAGACCCAGTACTTC.